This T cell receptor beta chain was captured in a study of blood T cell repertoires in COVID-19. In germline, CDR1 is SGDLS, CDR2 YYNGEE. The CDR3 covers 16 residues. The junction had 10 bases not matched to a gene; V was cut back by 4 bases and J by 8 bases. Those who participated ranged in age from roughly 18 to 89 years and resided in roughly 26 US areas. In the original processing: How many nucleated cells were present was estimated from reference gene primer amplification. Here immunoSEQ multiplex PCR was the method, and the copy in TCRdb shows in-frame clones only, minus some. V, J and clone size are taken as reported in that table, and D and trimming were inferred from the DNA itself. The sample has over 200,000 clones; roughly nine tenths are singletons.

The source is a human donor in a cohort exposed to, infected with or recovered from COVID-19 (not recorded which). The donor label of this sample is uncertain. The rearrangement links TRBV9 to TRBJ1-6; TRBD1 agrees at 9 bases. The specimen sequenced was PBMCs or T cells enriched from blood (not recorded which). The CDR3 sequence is CASSPSGQGLYSPLHF. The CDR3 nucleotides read TGTGCCAGCAGCCCTTCGGGACAGGGCCTCTATTCACCCCTCCACTTT.